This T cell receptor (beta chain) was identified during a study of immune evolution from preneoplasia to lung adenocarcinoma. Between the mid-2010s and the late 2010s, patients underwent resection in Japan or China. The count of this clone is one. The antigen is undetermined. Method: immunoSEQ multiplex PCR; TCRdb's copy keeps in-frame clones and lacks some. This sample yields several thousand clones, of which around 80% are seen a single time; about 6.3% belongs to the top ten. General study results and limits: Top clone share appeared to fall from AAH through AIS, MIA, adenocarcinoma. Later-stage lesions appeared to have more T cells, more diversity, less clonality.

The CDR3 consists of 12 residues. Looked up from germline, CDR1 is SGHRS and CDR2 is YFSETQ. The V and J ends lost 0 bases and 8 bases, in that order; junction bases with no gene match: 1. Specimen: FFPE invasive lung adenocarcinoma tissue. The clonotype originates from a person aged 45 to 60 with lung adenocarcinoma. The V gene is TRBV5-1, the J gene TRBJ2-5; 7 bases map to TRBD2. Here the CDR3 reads CASSLERGTQYF. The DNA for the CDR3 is TGCGCCAGCAGCTTGGAGCGGGGTACCCAGTACTTC. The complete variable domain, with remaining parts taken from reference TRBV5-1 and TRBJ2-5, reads KAGVTQTPRYLIKTRGQQVTLSCSPISGHRSVSWYQQTPGQGLQFLFEYFSETQRNKGNFPGRFSGRQFSNSRSEMNVSTLELGDSALYLCASSLERGTQYFGPGTRLLVL.